The clone carrying this T cell receptor beta chain is a singleton in its sample. This sample is part of a study of blood T cell repertoires in COVID-19. Across the study: Donors in the United States, Italy and Spain gave samples during acute or convalescent COVID-19. Nucleic acid was either cDNA or gDNA, and it came from T cells, B-cell-depleted T cells, or PBMCs.

Deletions cut 4 bases from V and 4 bases from J, with 19 bases between. The CDR3 has 16 residues. Germline-derived CDR1 and CDR2 are MNHNY and SVGAGI (reference sequence). Original handling: Quantification of nucleated cells was approximated via reference gene primer amplification. Sequencing used immunoSEQ multiplex PCR; TCRdb keeps in-frame clones, though not all of them. V and J calls and clone size follow that table, whereas D and trimming were derived from the DNA. Among fewer than 650,000 clones listed, 85% to 90% were seen once. A Seattle source enrolled patients during active infection and followed them longitudinally.

The receptor comes from a woman aged 50 to 65 with COVID-19, enrolled during active disease. Sequencing was performed on peripheral blood. The V call is TRBV6-6, the J call TRBJ1-1, with D possibly being TRBD1 (5 bases). The CDR3 sequence is CASSLLPRGIGTEAFF. As DNA, the CDR3 is TGTGCCAGCAGTTTACTCCCCCGGGGGATCGGCACTGAAGCTTTCTTT.